What follows are 23 T cell receptor beta chains derived from one specimen sequenced in a study of spatial heterogeneity in lung cancer. One entry per CDR3 protein, called by TCRdb with MiXCR from the 5' RACE reads. The sample has some 85,000 distinct CDR3 sequences, about a fifth seen once; the top ten hold around 5.9%. Stated time point: sample taken at primary tumor resection. Whole RNA, which was extracted from tumor, nontumor lung tissue or frozen PBMC, was sequenced without any cell sorting. Here the sequenced sample was PBMCs, taken at surgery. All receptors come from a male donor with early-stage non-small cell lung cancer.

This clonotype was seen more than once but under ten times. The V gene is TRBV5-6, the J gene TRBJ2-1; 10 positions match TRBD1. J gave up 6 bases and V 4 bases, and 7 bases lay outside the gene matches. The germline V gene has CDR1 SGHDT and CDR2 YYEEEE. The CDR3 totals 15 residues. As DNA, the CDR3 is TGTGCCAGCAGCGTGGGACAGGGGCTCCTCAATGAGCAGTTCTTC. Its protein product is CASSVGQGLLNEQFF.

The J gene is TRBJ2-1, the V gene TRBV28; 10 nucleotides match TRBD1. V lost 2 bases and J lost 7; bases outside the gene matches: 8. This CDR3 has 16 amino acids. Germline CDR1 reads MDHEN; CDR2 reads SYDVKM. In DNA, the CDR3 is TGTGCCAGCAGTTTACTTGTGGACAGGGGGAGGAATGAGCAGTTCTTC. Protein: CASSLLVDRGRNEQFF.

The sample holds a few counts of this clonotype. The genes are TRBV9 and TRBJ2-1; 7 nucleotides align to TRBD2. After removal of 0 bases from V and 4 bases from J, the junction contained 13 bases not matched to a gene. This CDR3 spans 18 amino acids. Germline loops: CDR1 SGDLS, CDR2 YYNGEE. The CDR3 protein is CASSVEVDASGIYNEQFF. The DNA of the CDR3 is TGTGCCAGCAGCGTAGAGGTCGATGCTAGCGGAATTTACAATGAGCAGTTCTTC.

This clonotype came up a few times. This sequence joins TRBV7-8 and TRBJ2-5, with D unclear. This CDR3 contains 14 residues. Trimming removed 1 base from V and 4 bases from J, with 10 bases in between. The germline CDR1 and CDR2 sequences are SGHVS and FQNEAQ. CDR3 sequence (DNA): TGTGCCAGCAGCTTAGGTCCATTAAGAGAGACCCAGTACTTC. As protein: CASSLGPLRETQYF.

V gene TRBV20-1 combines with J gene TRBJ2-4; 8 bases match TRBD2. The CDR3 spans 14 residues. Looked up from germline, CDR1 is DFQATT and CDR2 is SNEGSKA (reference sequence). V lost 5 bases and J lost 11; bases outside the gene matches: 14. CDR3 region: CSAPTSGSSQLQYF. CDR3 nucleotides: TGCAGTGCTCCAACTAGCGGCAGTTCCCAGCTTCAGTACTTC.

This clonotype was recorded a few times. This chain links TRBV5-7 with TRBJ1-5; 8 bases fit TRBD1. TRBV5-7 is labeled an ORF, and its function is uncertain. This CDR3 region has 17 residues. V lost 4 bases, J lost 3 bases, and 12 bases stayed unmatched. This CDR3 is CASSDPRGDRPNQPQHF. The DNA of the CDR3 is TGTGCCAGCAGCGACCCACGTGGGGACAGGCCCAATCAGCCCCAGCATTTT.

This clonotype has a handful of counts. The J gene is TRBJ2-3, the V gene TRBV5-1; D gene unclear. The V gene lost 4 bases and the J gene lost 4 bases, with 13 bases spanning the gap. From germline, CDR1 is SGHRS and CDR2 YFSETQ. This CDR3 spans 14 amino acids. CDR3 protein: CASSPPPGPDTQYF. The DNA for the CDR3 is TGCGCCAGCAGCCCTCCCCCCGGGCCAGATACGCAGTATTTT. The complete variable domain, with remaining parts taken from reference TRBV5-1 and TRBJ2-3, reads KAGVTQTPRYLIKTRGQQVTLSCSPISGHRSVSWYQQTPGQGLQFLFEYFSETQRNKGNFPGRFSGRQFSNSRSEMNVSTLELGDSALYLCASSPPPGPDTQYFGPGTRLTVL.

V is TRBV10-3 and J is TRBJ2-5; D unresolved. Trimming removed 0 bases from V and 8 bases from J, with 10 bases in between. The CDR3 is 13 residues long. The germline V gene encodes CDR1 ENHRY and CDR2 SYGVKD. The CDR3 DNA is TGTGCCATCAGTGAGTCTCCCCCCAGTACCCAGTACTTC. Translation gives CAISESPPSTQYF.

The rearrangement joins TRBV20-1 to TRBJ1-5; no definite D call. Germline CDR1 and CDR2: DFQATT and SNEGSKA (reference sequence). This CDR3 spans 12 amino acids. V was trimmed by 3 bases and J by 5 bases, leaving 8 bases between them. The CDR3 bases are TGCAGTGCTAGTGGCAGAGATCAGCCCCAGCATTTT. This translates into CSASGRDQPQHF.

The table lists this clonotype with a few counts. The chain has TRBV3-1 and TRBJ2-7, with 9 bases fitting TRBD1. Trimming at V came to 4 bases and at J to 2 bases, leaving 3 bases not matched to a gene. Germline values: CDR1 LGHDT, CDR2 YNNKEL (reference sequence). There are 14 residues in the CDR3. In DNA form, the CDR3 reads TGTGCCAGCAGCCTCGGGACAGGGCCCTACGAGCAGTACTTC. It codes for CASSLGTGPYEQYF.

This chain connects TRBV28 to TRBJ2-1; the match to TRBD1 covers 10 bases. Germline loops: CDR1 MDHEN, CDR2 SYDVKM. Trimming at V came to 2 bases and at J to 0 bases, leaving 13 bases not matched to a gene. CDR3 length equals 20 residues. CDR3 DNA sequence: TGTGCCAGCAGTTTAAGCGGGACAGGGGTCACTCGGGGCTCCTACAATGAGCAGTTCTTC. It encodes CASSLSGTGVTRGSYNEQFF.

The chain joins TRBV19 to TRBJ1-2, with TRBD1 identical over 10 bases. Germline V gives CDR1 LNHDA, CDR2 SQIVND (reference sequence). This CDR3 has 15 amino acids. V lost 6 bases, J lost 4 bases, and 8 bases stayed unmatched. The DNA of the CDR3 is TGTGCCAGTAGGCCGACCGGGACAGGGGCCTATGGCTACACCTTC. It yields the protein CASRPTGTGAYGYTF. Variable domain in full (rest from reference TRBV19 and TRBJ1-2): DGGITQSPKYLFRKEGQNVTLSCEQNLNHDAMYWYRQDPGQGLRLIYYSQIVNDFQKGDIAEGYSVSREKKESFPLTVTSAQKNPTAFYLCASRPTGTGAYGYTFGSGTRLTVV.

This clonotype was found a few times. This rearrangement joins TRBV28 to TRBJ2-3; D is perhaps TRBD1 (7 bases). The V gene lost 8 bases and the J gene lost 3 bases, with 21 bases spanning the gap. The CDR3 loop spans 16 amino acids. Germline loops: CDR1 MDHEN, CDR2 SYDVKM. CDR3 amino acids: CASHSGGTVGTDTQYF. CDR3 sequence (DNA): TGTGCCAGCCATAGCGGAGGGACAGTCGGGACAGATACGCAGTATTTT. Using reference TRBV28 and TRBJ2-3 for the parts outside the CDR3, the full variable domain is DVKVTQSSRYLVKRTGEKVFLECVQDMDHENMFWYRQDPGLGLRLIYFSYDVKMKEKGDIPEGYSVSREKKERFSLILESASTNQTSMYLCASHSGGTVGTDTQYFGPGTRLTVL.

This clonotype was detected a few times. The chain joins TRBV20-1 to TRBJ1-4; 7 nucleotides match TRBD1. V shed 4 bases, J shed 2 bases, and the junction held 4 bases outside the gene matches. This CDR3 has 14 residues. Germline assignment: CDR1 DFQATT and CDR2 SNEGSKA (reference sequence). CDR3 residues: CSAKGALTNEKLFF. The CDR3 DNA reads as TGCAGTGCTAAGGGGGCGCTGACTAATGAAAAACTGTTTTTT.

The chain has TRBV5-1 and TRBJ1-2; 7 nucleotides line up with TRBD1. V shed 4 bases and J 0 bases; nucleotides not matched to a gene: 3. This CDR3 comprises 14 residues. Looked up from germline, CDR1 is SGHRS and CDR2 is YFSETQ. The DNA for the CDR3 is TGCGCCAGCAGCACCGGACAGGCTAACTATGGCTACACCTTC. Amino acid sequence: CASSTGQANYGYTF. The full variable domain, completed using reference TRBV5-1 and TRBJ1-2, is KAGVTQTPRYLIKTRGQQVTLSCSPISGHRSVSWYQQTPGQGLQFLFEYFSETQRNKGNFPGRFSGRQFSNSRSEMNVSTLELGDSALYLCASSTGQANYGYTFGSGTRLTVV.

The chain is built from TRBV7-2 and TRBJ1-5, with no clear D. Germline V gene lookup returns CDR1 SGHTA and CDR2 FQGNSA. Trimming took off 3 bases at V and 7 bases at J, with 10 bases between the two ends. The CDR3 covers 13 residues. Written as DNA, the CDR3 is TGTGCCAGCAGCTTGCAGGAGGTACAGCCCCAGCATTTT. This translates into CASSLQEVQPQHF.

This clonotype was counted a few times. V is TRBV28 and J is TRBJ2-1; 8 bases line up with TRBD1. Germline CDR1 MDHEN, CDR2 SYDVKM. The CDR3 is made up of 15 amino acids. Germline trimming cut 1 base from V and 7 bases from J; bases unmatched to any gene: 6. CDR3 amino acids: CASSLFGQGRNEQFF. CDR3 in DNA: TGTGCCAGCAGTTTATTTGGACAGGGTAGGAATGAGCAGTTCTTC.

This clonotype occurred a few times. This sequence joins TRBV12-3 or TRBV12-4 and TRBJ2-1, with 8 bases that match TRBD2. The CDR3 totals 12 residues. The trim removed 8 bases at V and 6 bases at J, leaving 3 bases unmatched. CDR3: CASRLASNEQFF. CDR3 DNA sequence: TGTGCCAGCCGACTAGCGTCCAATGAGCAGTTCTTC.

This clonotype was observed a handful of times. The rearrangement joins TRBV7-2 to TRBJ2-3, with TRBD2 matching over 14 bases. This CDR3 region has 19 residues. The germline V gene encodes CDR1 SGHTA and CDR2 FQGNSA. Trimming at V came to 4 bases and at J to 3 bases, leaving 12 bases not matched to a gene. CDR3 nucleotide sequence: TGTGCCAGCAGCTGGCTTCGACTAGCGGGGGGGCCAAGGACAGATACGCAGTATTTT. Amino acid sequence: CASSWLRLAGGPRTDTQYF.

The CDR3 bases are TGTGCCAGCAGCGGCCACAGCACAGATACGCAGTATTTT. Protein sequence: CASSGHSTDTQYF. The rearrangement links TRBV7-2 to TRBJ2-3, with D uncertain. Germline lookup yields CDR1 SGHTA and CDR2 FQGNSA. Trimming shortened V by 5 bases and J by 0 bases, and 6 bases separated the two germline ends. This CDR3 region has 13 residues.

The chain uses TRBV11-3 and TRBJ1-1; 7 bases match TRBD1. There are 13 residues in the CDR3. The junction had 3 bases not matched to a gene; V was cut back by 2 bases and J by 6 bases. The V gene's germline CDR1 is SGHNT and CDR2 YENEEA. The CDR3 DNA reads as TGTGCCAGCAGCTTACATGACAGGGCTGAAGCTTTCTTT. Translation gives CASSLHDRAEAFF.

This clonotype has a handful of counts. The gene calls are TRBV3-1 and TRBJ2-1; 11 nucleotides agree with TRBD2. Per the germline V gene, CDR1 is LGHDT and CDR2 is YNNKEL (reference sequence). The CDR3 is 16 residues long. V gave up 2 bases and J gave up 4 bases; unmatched junction bases: 4. The CDR3 region has the DNA TGTGCCAGCAGCCAACCTACTAGCGGGAGTTACAATGAGCAGTTCTTC. It translates to CASSQPTSGSYNEQFF.

V usage is TRBV18 and J usage is TRBJ1-2; TRBD1 matches 9 bases. The V segment lost 4 bases and the J segment 2 bases; nucleotides outside the gene matches: 5. The CDR3 contains 15 residues. Germline V gene lookup returns CDR1 KGHSH and CDR2 LQKENI. The CDR3 nucleotides are TGTGCCAGCTCACGACCGGGACAGGGAAACTATGGCTACACCTTC. This sequence encodes CASSRPGQGNYGYTF.